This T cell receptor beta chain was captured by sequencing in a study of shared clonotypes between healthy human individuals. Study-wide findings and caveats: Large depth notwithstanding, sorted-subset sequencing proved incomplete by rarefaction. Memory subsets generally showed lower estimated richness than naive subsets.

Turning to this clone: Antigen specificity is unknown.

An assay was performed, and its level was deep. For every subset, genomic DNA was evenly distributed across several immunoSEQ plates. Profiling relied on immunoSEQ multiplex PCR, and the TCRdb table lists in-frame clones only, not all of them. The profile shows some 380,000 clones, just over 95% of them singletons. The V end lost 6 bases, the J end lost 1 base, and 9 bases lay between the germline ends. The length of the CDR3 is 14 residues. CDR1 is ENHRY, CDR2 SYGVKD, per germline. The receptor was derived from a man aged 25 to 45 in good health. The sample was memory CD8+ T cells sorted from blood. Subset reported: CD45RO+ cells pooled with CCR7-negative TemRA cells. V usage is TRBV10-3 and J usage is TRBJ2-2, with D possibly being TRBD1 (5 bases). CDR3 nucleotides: TGTGCCATCAGGACAGAGAGGAACACCGGGGAGCTGTTTTTT. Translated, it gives CAIRTERNTGELFF.